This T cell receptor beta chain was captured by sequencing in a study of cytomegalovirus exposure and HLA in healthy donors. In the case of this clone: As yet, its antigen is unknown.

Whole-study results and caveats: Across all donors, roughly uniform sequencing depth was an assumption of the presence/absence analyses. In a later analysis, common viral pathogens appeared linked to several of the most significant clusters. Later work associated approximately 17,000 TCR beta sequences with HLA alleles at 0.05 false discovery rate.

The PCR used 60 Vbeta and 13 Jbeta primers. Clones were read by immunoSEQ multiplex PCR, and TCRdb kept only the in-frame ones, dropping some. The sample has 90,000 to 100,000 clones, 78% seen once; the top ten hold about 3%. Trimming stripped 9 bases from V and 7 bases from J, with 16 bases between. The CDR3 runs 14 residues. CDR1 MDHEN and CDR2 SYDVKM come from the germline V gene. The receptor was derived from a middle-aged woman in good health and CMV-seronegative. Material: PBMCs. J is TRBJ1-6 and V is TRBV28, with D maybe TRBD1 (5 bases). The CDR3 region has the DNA TGTGCCAGTTTTGCTTGGGGGGAGAATTCACCCCTCCACTTT. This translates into CASFAWGENSPLHF.